The TCR beta chain under discussion was sequenced for a study of response to subunit inactivated influenza vaccine. TCRdb reprocessed the RT-PCR reads with MiXCR, giving one entry per CDR3 protein. The table shows about 540,000 distinct CDR3 sequences, with roughly a quarter occurring only once. CDR3 length equals 14 residues. The germline CDR1 and CDR2 sequences are MDHEN and SYDVKM. The V gene lost 3 bases and the J gene lost 0 bases, with 6 bases spanning the gap. This same sample was also taken into another study, of T cells expressing NK-cell markers. That report notes: A 5'RACE template switching approach incorporating UMIs was used to make TCR beta cDNA. Seven donors tested HCMV-seropositive and one tested seronegative among the eight sequenced. Several experiments added an anti-gamma-delta TCR antibody to sort only alpha-beta TCR T cells. The dominant NKG2C+ clonotypes represented about 1.0-7.5% of CD8+ T cells in five or six donors. Dominance of the CD3+CD56-NKG2C+ fraction by these clonotypes also held in several donors.

The sample here was CD4+ T cells sorted from PBMCs, taken 11 to 12 days after vaccination. This clonotype originated in a man aged 50-60 years who received an inactivated influenza vaccine. The chain joins TRBV28 to TRBJ2-1; D is ambiguous. CDR3 sequence: CASSLGLSYNEQFF. The CDR3 coding sequence is TGTGCCAGCAGTTTGGGTCTCTCCTACAATGAGCAGTTCTTC.